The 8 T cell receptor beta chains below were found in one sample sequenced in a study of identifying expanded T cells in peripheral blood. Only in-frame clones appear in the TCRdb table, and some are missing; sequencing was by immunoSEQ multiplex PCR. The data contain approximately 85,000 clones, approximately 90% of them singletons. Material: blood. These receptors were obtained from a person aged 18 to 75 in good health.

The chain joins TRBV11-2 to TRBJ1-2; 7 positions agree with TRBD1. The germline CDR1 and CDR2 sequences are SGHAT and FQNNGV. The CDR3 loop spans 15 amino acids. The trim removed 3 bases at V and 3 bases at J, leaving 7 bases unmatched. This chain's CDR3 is CASSLGQGGYYGYTF. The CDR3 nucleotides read TGTGCCAGCAGCTTGGGTCAGGGGGGATACTATGGCTACACCTTC.

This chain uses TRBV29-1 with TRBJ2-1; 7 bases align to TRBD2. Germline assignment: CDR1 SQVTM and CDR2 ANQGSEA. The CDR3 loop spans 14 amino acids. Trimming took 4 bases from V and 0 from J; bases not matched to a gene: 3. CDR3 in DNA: TGCAGCGTTGCGGGCGGGGGCTCCTACAATGAGCAGTTCTTC. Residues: CSVAGGGSYNEQFF.

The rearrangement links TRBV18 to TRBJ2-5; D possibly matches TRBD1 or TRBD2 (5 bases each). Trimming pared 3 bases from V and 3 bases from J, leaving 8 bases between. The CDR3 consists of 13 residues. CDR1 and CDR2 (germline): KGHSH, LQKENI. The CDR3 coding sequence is TGTGCCAGCTCACCGGGGGTGGAAGAGACCCAGTACTTC. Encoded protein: CASSPGVEETQYF.

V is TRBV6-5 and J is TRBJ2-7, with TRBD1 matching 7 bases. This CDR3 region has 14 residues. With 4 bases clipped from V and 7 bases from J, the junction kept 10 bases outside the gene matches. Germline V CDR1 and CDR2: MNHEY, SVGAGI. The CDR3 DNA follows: TGTGCCAGCAGTTTCGGGACAGTTGGTATAGAGCAGTACTTC. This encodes CASSFGTVGIEQYF.

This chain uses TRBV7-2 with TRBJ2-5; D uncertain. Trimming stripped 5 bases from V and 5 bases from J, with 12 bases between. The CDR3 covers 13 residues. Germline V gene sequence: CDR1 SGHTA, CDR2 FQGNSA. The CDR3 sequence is CASSLPNRETQYF. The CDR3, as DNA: TGTGCCAGCAGCCTCCCAAACCGGGAGACCCAGTACTTC. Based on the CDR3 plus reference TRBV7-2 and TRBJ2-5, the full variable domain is GAGVSQSPSNKVTEKGKDVELRCDPISGHTALYWYRQSLGQGLEFLIYFQGNSAPDKSGLPSDRFSAERTGGSVSTLTIQRTQQEDSAVYLCASSLPNRETQYFGPGTRLLVL.

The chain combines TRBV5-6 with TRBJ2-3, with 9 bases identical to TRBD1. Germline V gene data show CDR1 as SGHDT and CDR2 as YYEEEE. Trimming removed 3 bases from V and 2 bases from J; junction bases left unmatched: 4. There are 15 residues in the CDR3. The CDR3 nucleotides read TGTGCCAGCAGCTCCCGGGACAGGGACACAGATACGCAGTATTTT. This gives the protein CASSSRDRDTDTQYF.

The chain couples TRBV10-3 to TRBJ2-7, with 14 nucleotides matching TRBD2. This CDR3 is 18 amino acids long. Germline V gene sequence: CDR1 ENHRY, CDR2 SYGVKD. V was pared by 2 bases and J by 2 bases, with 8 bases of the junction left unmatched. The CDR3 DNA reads TGTGCCATCAGTGAGAGGGGGACTAGCGGGGGCCAAACCTACGAGCAGTACTTC. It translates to CAISERGTSGGQTYEQYF.

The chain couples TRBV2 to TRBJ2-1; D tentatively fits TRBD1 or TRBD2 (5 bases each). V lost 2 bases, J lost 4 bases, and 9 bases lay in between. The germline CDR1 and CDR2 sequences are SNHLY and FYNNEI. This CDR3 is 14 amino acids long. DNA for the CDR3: TGTGCCAGCAGTGAAATTGGGGGATACAATGAGCAGTTCTTC. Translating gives CASSEIGGYNEQFF.